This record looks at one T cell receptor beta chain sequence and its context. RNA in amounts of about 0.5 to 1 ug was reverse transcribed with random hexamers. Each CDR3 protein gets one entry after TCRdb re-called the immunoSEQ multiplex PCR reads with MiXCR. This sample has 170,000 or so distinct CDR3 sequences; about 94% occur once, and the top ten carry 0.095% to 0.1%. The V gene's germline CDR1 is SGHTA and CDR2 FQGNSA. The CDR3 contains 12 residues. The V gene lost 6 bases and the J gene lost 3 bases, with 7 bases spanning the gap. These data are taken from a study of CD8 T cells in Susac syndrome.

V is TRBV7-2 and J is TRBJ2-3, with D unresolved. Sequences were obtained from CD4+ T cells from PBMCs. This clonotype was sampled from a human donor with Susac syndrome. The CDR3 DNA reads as TGTGCCAGCAGACGGACGACAGATACGCAGTATTTT. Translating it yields CASRRTTDTQYF. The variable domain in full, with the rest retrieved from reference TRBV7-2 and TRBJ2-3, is GAGVSQSPSNKVTEKGKDVELRCDPISGHTALYWYRQSLGQGLEFLIYFQGNSAPDKSGLPSDRFSAERTGGSVSTLTIQRTQQEDSAVYLCASRRTTDTQYFGPGTRLTVL.